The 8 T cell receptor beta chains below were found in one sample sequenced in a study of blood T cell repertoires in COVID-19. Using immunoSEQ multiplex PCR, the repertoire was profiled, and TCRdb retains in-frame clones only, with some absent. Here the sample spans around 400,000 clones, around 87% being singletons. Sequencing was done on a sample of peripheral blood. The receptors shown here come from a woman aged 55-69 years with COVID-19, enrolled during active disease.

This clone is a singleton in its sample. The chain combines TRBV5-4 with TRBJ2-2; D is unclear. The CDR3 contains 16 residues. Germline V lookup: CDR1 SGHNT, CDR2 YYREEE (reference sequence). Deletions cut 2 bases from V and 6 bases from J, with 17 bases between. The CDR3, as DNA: TGTGCCAGCAGCTTCGGGTTCAATCCTCGAGCCGGGGAGCTGTTTTTT. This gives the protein CASSFGFNPRAGELFF.

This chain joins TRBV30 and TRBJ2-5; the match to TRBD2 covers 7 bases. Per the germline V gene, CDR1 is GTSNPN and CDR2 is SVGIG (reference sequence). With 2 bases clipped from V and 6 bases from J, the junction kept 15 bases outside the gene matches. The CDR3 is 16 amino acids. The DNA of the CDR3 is TGTGCCTGGAGTCTCCCGGGGACGGGGGGACGCAAGACCCAGTACTTC. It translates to CAWSLPGTGGRKTQYF.

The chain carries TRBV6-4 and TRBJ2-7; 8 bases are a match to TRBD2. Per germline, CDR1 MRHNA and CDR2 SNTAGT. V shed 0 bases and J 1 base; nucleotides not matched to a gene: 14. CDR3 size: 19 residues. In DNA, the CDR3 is TGTGCCAGCAGTGACTCGTCGGTTCGGGGGGGCCGATCATCCTACGAGCAGTACTTC. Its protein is CASSDSSVRGGRSSYEQYF.

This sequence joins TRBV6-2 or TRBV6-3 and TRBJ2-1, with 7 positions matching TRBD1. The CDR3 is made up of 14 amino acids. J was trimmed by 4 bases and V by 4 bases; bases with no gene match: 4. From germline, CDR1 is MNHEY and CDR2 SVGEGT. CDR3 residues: CASSSRDSYNEQFF. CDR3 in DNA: TGTGCCAGCAGTTCCCGGGACAGTTACAATGAGCAGTTCTTC.

This chain's CDR3 is CASSSPRGNQETQYF. CDR3 nucleotide sequence: TGCGCCAGCAGCTCCCCGCGGGGGAACCAAGAGACCCAGTACTTC. V is TRBV5-1 and J is TRBJ2-5, with 7 bases lining up with TRBD2. CDR1 is SGHRS, CDR2 YFSETQ, per germline. V lost 3 bases to trimming and J lost 0 bases; unmatched junction nucleotides: 5. This CDR3 region has 15 residues. Full variable domain (missing parts from reference TRBV5-1 and TRBJ2-5): KAGVTQTPRYLIKTRGQQVTLSCSPISGHRSVSWYQQTPGQGLQFLFEYFSETQRNKGNFPGRFSGRQFSNSRSEMNVSTLELGDSALYLCASSSPRGNQETQYFGPGTRLLVL.

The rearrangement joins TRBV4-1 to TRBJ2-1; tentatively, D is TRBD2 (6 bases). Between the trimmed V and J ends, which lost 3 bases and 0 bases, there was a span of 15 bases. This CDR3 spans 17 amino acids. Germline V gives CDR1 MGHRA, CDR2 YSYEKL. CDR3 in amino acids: CASSQEGQSSSYNEQFF. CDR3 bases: TGCGCCAGCAGCCAGGAGGGGCAGTCGAGCTCCTACAATGAGCAGTTCTTC.

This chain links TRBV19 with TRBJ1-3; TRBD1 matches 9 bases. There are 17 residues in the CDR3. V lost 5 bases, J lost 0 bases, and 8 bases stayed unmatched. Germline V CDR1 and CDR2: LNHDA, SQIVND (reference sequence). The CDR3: CASSHHRGQVSGNTIYF. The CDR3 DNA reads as TGTGCCAGTAGTCATCACAGGGGGCAGGTCTCTGGAAACACCATATATTTT.

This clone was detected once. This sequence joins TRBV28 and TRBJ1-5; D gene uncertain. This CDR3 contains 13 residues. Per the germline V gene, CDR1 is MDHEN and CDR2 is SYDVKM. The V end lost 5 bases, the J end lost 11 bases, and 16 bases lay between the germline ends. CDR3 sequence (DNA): TGTGCCAGCAGTGCAGGCGGGCCCCAGACCCAGCATTTT. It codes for CASSAGGPQTQHF. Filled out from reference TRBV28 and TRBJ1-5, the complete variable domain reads DVKVTQSSRYLVKRTGEKVFLECVQDMDHENMFWYRQDPGLGLRLIYFSYDVKMKEKGDIPEGYSVSREKKERFSLILESASTNQTSMYLCASSAGGPQTQHFGDGTRLSIL.